This TCR beta chain was obtained from a study of OX40 agonist ivuxolimab in advanced cancers. Germline CDR1 and CDR2: SNHLY and FYNNEI. This CDR3 spans 15 amino acids. V shed 8 bases, J shed 4 bases, and the junction held 9 bases outside the gene matches. Sequencing used immunoSEQ multiplex PCR; TCRdb keeps in-frame clones, though not all of them. The sample includes 70,000 to 80,000 clones, around 94% of them seen just once. The chain uses TRBV2 and TRBJ2-1; 9 positions match TRBD1. The clonotype comes from an adult with an advanced solid tumor such as melanoma, head and neck, liver or kidney cancer. Sample: CD4+ or CD8+ T cells sorted from blood, taken in a trial of the OX40 agonist ivuxolimab. The CDR3 loop is CASFGQGPEYNEQFF. The CDR3 nucleotides read TGTGCCAGCTTCGGACAGGGGCCGGAATACAATGAGCAGTTCTTC.